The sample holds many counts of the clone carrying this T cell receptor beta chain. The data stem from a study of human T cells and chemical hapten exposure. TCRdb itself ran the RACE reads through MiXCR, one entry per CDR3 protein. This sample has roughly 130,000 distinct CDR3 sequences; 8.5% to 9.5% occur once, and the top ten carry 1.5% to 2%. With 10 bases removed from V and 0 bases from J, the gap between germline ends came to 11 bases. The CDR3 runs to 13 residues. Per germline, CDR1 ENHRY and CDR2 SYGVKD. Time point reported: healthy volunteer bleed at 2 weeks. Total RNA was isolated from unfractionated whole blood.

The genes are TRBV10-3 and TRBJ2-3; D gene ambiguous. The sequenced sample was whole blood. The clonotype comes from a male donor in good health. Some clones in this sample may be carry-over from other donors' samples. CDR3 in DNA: TGTGCCACCGCCAGTCCTAGCACAGATACGCAGTATTTT. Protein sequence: CATASPSTDTQYF.